This entry lists 8 T cell receptor beta chains sequenced from one sample in a study of blood T cell repertoires in COVID-19. Assay: immunoSEQ multiplex PCR; the TCRdb copy retains only in-frame clones and omits some. The table records a few hundred thousand clones, roughly 80% of them present only once. Sequenced: peripheral blood. These receptors were obtained from a person aged 65-85 years with COVID-19, enrolled during active disease.

This sequence joins TRBV24-1 and TRBJ2-2; TRBD2 matches at 9 bases. The trim removed 0 bases at V and 4 bases at J, leaving 5 bases unmatched. The CDR3 extends over 17 amino acids. Germline V gene lookup returns CDR1 KGHDR and CDR2 SFDVKD. The DNA of the CDR3 is TGTGCCACCAGTGATTTGTCGCGGGGGGGCGGCACCGGGGAGCTGTTTTTT. Protein product: CATSDLSRGGGTGELFF.

The V call is TRBV28, the J call TRBJ2-3; the match to TRBD2 covers 8 bases. CDR3 length: 15 amino acids. V shed 5 bases, J shed 0 bases, and the junction held 4 bases outside the gene matches. Germline loops: CDR1 MDHEN, CDR2 SYDVKM. This CDR3 is CASSLAGGSTDTQYF. The CDR3, as DNA: TGTGCCAGCAGTCTCGCGGGAGGTAGCACAGATACGCAGTATTTT.

The chain uses TRBV10-3 and TRBJ1-5; TRBD1 matches at 8 bases. This CDR3 has 16 residues. The V gene's germline CDR1 is ENHRY and CDR2 SYGVKD. V lost 2 bases to trimming and J lost 2 bases; unmatched junction nucleotides: 5. The CDR3 DNA reads as TGTGCCATCAGTGAGGTTGACAGGGGTGGCAATCAGCCCCAGCATTTT. This codes for CAISEVDRGGNQPQHF.

The chain carries TRBV29-1 and TRBJ2-3, with D possibly TRBD2 on 5 matching bases. Trimming stripped 6 bases from V and 1 base from J, with 11 bases between. The germline gives CDR1 SQVTM, CDR2 ANQGSEA. CDR3 size: 13 residues. DNA for the CDR3: TGCAGCGTGAGAGGGCGGGGCACAGATACGCAGTATTTT. Residues: CSVRGRGTDTQYF.

The rearrangement links TRBV4-2 to TRBJ2-3; 9 positions agree with TRBD1. The CDR3 totals 20 residues. Germline values: CDR1 LGHNA, CDR2 YNFKEQ. The trim removed 4 bases at V and 4 bases at J, leaving 21 bases unmatched. The CDR3 DNA reads TGTGCCAGCAGCCCCGGCCCAGGGACAGGGAGGTTTGTTGGCGCAGATACGCAGTATTTT. Encoded protein: CASSPGPGTGRFVGADTQYF.

J is TRBJ2-2 and V is TRBV7-3; D is undetermined. The CDR3 loop spans 15 amino acids. The V gene lost 2 bases and the J gene lost 5 bases, with 12 bases spanning the gap. Germline values: CDR1 SGHTA, CDR2 FQGTGA. CDR3 sequence: CASSLGQRRTGELFF. CDR3 nucleotide sequence: TGTGCCAGCAGCTTAGGGCAGAGAAGAACCGGGGAGCTGTTTTTT.

CDR3 sequence (DNA): TGTGCCAGCAGGTTGGACAGGGGACCCTACGAGCAGTACTTC. Its protein product is CASRLDRGPYEQYF. This chain joins TRBV6-5 and TRBJ2-7; TRBD1 aligns across 9 bases. The CDR3 covers 14 residues. Germline assignment: CDR1 MNHEY and CDR2 SVGAGI. The trim removed 6 bases at V and 2 bases at J, leaving 5 bases unmatched.

The V call is TRBV2, the J call TRBJ1-6; 9 nucleotides match TRBD1. Per the germline V gene, CDR1 is SNHLY and CDR2 is FYNNEI. CDR3 length: 15 residues. After removal of 8 bases from V and 5 bases from J, the junction contained 7 bases not matched to a gene. The DNA for the CDR3 is TGTGCCAGCCGACCCCGGGACAGGGATAATTCACCCCTCCACTTT. Amino acids: CASRPRDRDNSPLHF.